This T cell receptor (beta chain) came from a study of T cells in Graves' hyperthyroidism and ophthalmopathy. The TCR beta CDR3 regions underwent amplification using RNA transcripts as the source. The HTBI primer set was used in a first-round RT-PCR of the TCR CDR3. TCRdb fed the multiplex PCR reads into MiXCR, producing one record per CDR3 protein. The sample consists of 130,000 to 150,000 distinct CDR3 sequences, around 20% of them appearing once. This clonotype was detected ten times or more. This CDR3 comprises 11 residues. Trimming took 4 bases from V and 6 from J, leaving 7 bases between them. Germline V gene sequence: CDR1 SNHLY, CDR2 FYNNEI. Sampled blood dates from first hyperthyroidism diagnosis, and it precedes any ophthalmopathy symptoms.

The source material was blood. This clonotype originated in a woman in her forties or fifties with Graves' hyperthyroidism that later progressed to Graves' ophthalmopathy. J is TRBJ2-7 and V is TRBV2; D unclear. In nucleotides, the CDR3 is TGTGCCAGCAGTGTTTCTCCCGAGCAGTACTTC. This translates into CASSVSPEQYF.